One and the same sample provided the 27 T cell receptor beta chains below, sequenced in a study of T cell clonality in common variable immunodeficiency. Produced via immunoSEQ multiplex PCR; TCRdb's table is partial and in-frame only. Sampling found about 29,000 clones, none seen once. What was sequenced was peripheral blood mononuclear cells. The receptors were sampled from a person aged 18 to 75 in good health.

Ten or more counts support this clone. The read finishes 3 residues shy of the CDR3 end, and the germline J gene is used to complete it. The V gene is TRBV30, the J gene TRBJ1-1; 8 positions agree with TRBD1. Per the germline V gene, CDR1 is GTSNPN and CDR2 is SVGIG (reference sequence). Trimming cost V 3 bases and J 3 bases; bases outside gene matches: 9. The CDR3 consists of 15 residues. CDR3: CAWRRPGGLDTEAFF. Incomplete CDR3 DNA: TGTGCCTGGAGGCGTCCAGGGGGCCTGGACACTGAA.

This clone was observed at least ten times. Read data end 3 residues before the CDR3 end; the end is taken from the germline J gene. V usage is TRBV18 and J usage is TRBJ2-5; 9 bases agree with TRBD1. Unmatched junction bases numbered 6, after V lost 10 bases and J lost 3 bases. Germline CDR1 and CDR2: KGHSH and LQKENI. The CDR3 length is 13 residues. The DNA read from the CDR3 is TGTGCCACCACAGGGGGCGCGGAAGAGACC. It specifies CATTGGAEET. The whole CDR3 region reads CATTGGAEETQYF.

About this clone: The read falls 3 residues short of the CDR3 end, and the missing part is taken from the germline J gene. The gene calls are TRBV7-3 and TRBJ1-1; possibly TRBD1 for D (6 bases). CDR3 size: 13 residues. The V and J ends lost 5 bases and 3 bases respectively, with 10 bases between them. Germline V lookup: CDR1 SGHTA, CDR2 FQGTGA. The chain's CDR3 is CASSPQGDTEAFF. CDR3 DNA, as far as it was read: TGTGCCAGCAGCCCACAGGGAGACACTGAA.

This clone was seen at least ten times. The sequence runs out 3 residues before the end of the CDR3; the remainder is reconstructed from the germline J gene. The J gene is TRBJ1-4, the V gene TRBV5-1, with TRBD1 matching over 7 bases. In germline, CDR1 is SGHRS, CDR2 YFSETQ. This CDR3 is built from 14 residues. With 0 bases clipped from V and 8 bases from J, the junction kept 4 bases outside the gene matches. The CDR3 bases that were read are TGCGCCAGCAGCTTGGCCTTGACAGGGGAAAAA. It encodes CASSLALTGEK. The entire CDR3 protein reads CASSLALTGEKLFF.

About this clone itself: The read finishes 3 residues shy of the CDR3 end, and the germline J gene is used to complete it. This sequence joins TRBV19 and TRBJ1-1; 11 nucleotides align to TRBD1. This CDR3 has 15 residues. CDR1 LNHDA and CDR2 SQIVND come from the germline V gene (reference sequence). CDR3 loop: CASSNSGTGGYEAFF. The sequenced CDR3 bases are TGTGCCAGTAGCAACTCCGGGACAGGGGGTTACGAG.

This clone was detected ten times or more. The sequenced fragment ends 3 residues before the CDR3 boundary, so the rest is inferred from the germline J gene. The rearrangement links TRBV5-5 to TRBJ2-1, with a possible D match to TRBD2 (6 bases). V was cut by 0 bases and J by 9 bases, with 13 bases left in between. The germline V gene encodes CDR1 SGHKS and CDR2 YYEKEE (reference sequence). This CDR3 region has 14 residues. Incomplete CDR3 DNA: TGTGCCAGCAGCTTGGGAGGGCCCGGGGGTGAG. Protein: CASSLGGPGGE. The CDR3 as a whole reads CASSLGGPGGEQFF.

This clone was seen many times. The CDR3 is cut off 3 residues early in the read; its end comes from the germline J gene. The chain employs TRBV20-1 and TRBJ1-5; 8 bases map to TRBD1. The CDR3 runs 13 residues. V lost 5 bases and J lost 6; bases outside the gene matches: 6. Germline V gene lookup returns CDR1 DFQATT and CDR2 SNEGSKA (reference sequence). CDR3 in amino acids: CSAADRVGQPQHF. The sequenced part of the CDR3 DNA is TGCAGTGCTGCGGACAGGGTGGGTCAGCCC.

This clone was detected many times. The read falls 3 residues short of the CDR3 end, and the missing part is taken from the germline J gene. V and J are TRBV20-1 and TRBJ2-7; TRBD1 is a possible D gene (6 bases). The V end lost 1 base, the J end lost 3 bases, and 10 bases lay between the germline ends. Germline CDR1 and CDR2: DFQATT and SNEGSKA (reference sequence). The CDR3 has 13 amino acids. Here the CDR3 reads CSARAKGDYEQYF. CDR3 DNA, as far as it was read: TGCAGTGCTAGAGCAAAGGGGGACTACGAG.

This clone occurred many times. A junction boundary mismatches the germline segment, possibly from a read error. The read gets to within 3 residues of the CDR3 end, and the germline J gene fills in the rest. This sequence joins TRBV5-4 and TRBJ2-7, with D perhaps TRBD2 (6 bases). The CDR3 has 12 amino acids. CDR1 and CDR2 from the germline V gene are SGHNT and YYREEE (reference sequence). CDR3 bases read: TGTGACAGCAAGGGGAGGATCCACGAG. Translating gives CDSKGRIHE. The entire CDR3 reads CDSKGRIHEQYF.

This clone occurred many times. Coverage ceases 3 residues before the CDR3 finishes, and the germline J gene fills in the end. This chain connects TRBV18 to TRBJ2-7; 9 nucleotides align to TRBD1. Looked up from germline, CDR1 is KGHSH and CDR2 is LQKENI. V shed 0 bases and J 5 bases; nucleotides not matched to a gene: 5. The CDR3 is 15 amino acids. Incomplete CDR3 DNA: TGTGCCAGCTCACCACCTATGGGACAGGGACACGAG. Protein product: CASSPPMGQGHE. The entire CDR3 protein is CASSPPMGQGHEQYF.

Note on this clone: The read is 3 residues too short to cover the CDR3 end, so that end is filled in from the germline J gene. The rearrangement links TRBV7-9 to TRBJ1-2, with D unresolved. The germline V gene has CDR1 SEHNR and CDR2 FQNEAQ (reference sequence). The length of the CDR3 is 15 residues. The CDR3 bases that were read are TGTGCCAGCAGCTTAGTATCTAGCGCCACAGATACC. Translated, it gives CASSLVSSATDT. The CDR3 reads in full as CASSLVSSATDTYTF.

Details on this clone: The read halts 3 residues ahead of the CDR3 end, with the missing end drawn from the germline J gene. The rearrangement links TRBV5-1 to TRBJ2-1; 9 bases are shared with TRBD1. Per the germline V gene, CDR1 is SGHRS and CDR2 is YFSETQ. With V trimmed by 5 bases and J by 8 bases, 8 bases remained unmatched. The CDR3 spans 14 residues. The covered CDR3 bases are TGCGCCAGCAGTCCGGGACAGGGAGGGGATGAG. Translated: CASSPGQGGDE. The entire CDR3 protein reads CASSPGQGGDEQFF.

This clone was seen ten or more times. The read ends 3 residues before the CDR3 terminus; that terminus is restored from the germline J gene. The genes are TRBV20-1 and TRBJ1-1, with D possibly matching TRBD1 (6 bases). CDR1 and CDR2 (germline): DFQATT, SNEGSKA (reference sequence). The CDR3 covers 13 residues. V lost 3 bases, J lost 0 bases, and 8 bases lay in between. The CDR3 loop reads CSASGQLNTEAFF. CDR3 bases read: TGCAGTGCTAGCGGACAGTTGAACACTGAA.

This clone was found a few times. Sequencing ends 3 residues short of the CDR3 end; the germline J gene provides the rest. The rearrangement links TRBV18 to TRBJ2-3, with D perhaps TRBD2 (6 bases). Germline V gene sequence: CDR1 KGHSH, CDR2 LQKENI. CDR3 length: 13 amino acids. The CDR3 DNA, read in part, is TGTGCCAGCTCACCGGGGACTGAAGAGACG. Its protein is CASSPGTEET. The whole CDR3 region reads CASSPGTEETQYF.

The table lists this clone with a few counts. Read sequence stops 3 residues before the CDR3 end, and the germline J gene provides the missing end. This chain links TRBV5-1 with TRBJ2-6; perhaps TRBD1 as D (5 bases). This CDR3 comprises 16 residues. V was shortened by 3 bases and J by 4 bases, with 14 bases between the two germline ends. The germline V gene has CDR1 SGHRS and CDR2 YFSETQ. The covered CDR3 bases are TGCGCCAGCAGCTGGGCGCAGGGTTCCGGGGCCAACGTC. Protein product: CASSWAQGSGANV. The CDR3, in full, reads CASSWAQGSGANVLTF.

The sample holds many counts of this clone. Read data end 3 residues before the CDR3 end; the end is taken from the germline J gene. This sequence joins TRBV20-1 and TRBJ1-6; 8 bases match TRBD1. V lost 6 bases to trimming and J lost 7 bases; unmatched junction nucleotides: 8. This CDR3 spans 14 amino acids. The germline V gene has CDR1 DFQATT and CDR2 SNEGSKA (reference sequence). This CDR3 reads CSAGGTGLNSPLHF. The CDR3 DNA, read in part, is TGCAGTGCCGGGGGGACAGGCCTAAATTCACCC.

With respect to this clone: The read is 3 residues too short to cover the CDR3 end, so that end is filled in from the germline J gene. The chain links TRBV5-1 to TRBJ2-1; TRBD2 matches at 16 bases. The germline CDR1 and CDR2 sequences are SGHRS and YFSETQ. V trimming: 8 bases; J trimming: 1 base; junction bases outside the gene matches: 3. The CDR3 runs 16 residues. CDR3 loop: CASSGLAGGSYNEQFF. CDR3 DNA (partial): TGCGCCAGTTCGGGACTAGCGGGAGGGTCCTACAATGAG.

In regard to this clone: The CDR3 extends 3 residues past the end of the read, so its final part is completed from the germline J gene. The chain employs TRBV19 and TRBJ1-1; 7 nucleotides align to TRBD1. This CDR3 is built from 13 residues. The J segment lost 7 bases and the V segment lost 6 bases, leaving 8 bases of the junction unmatched. The germline V gene has CDR1 LNHDA and CDR2 SQIVND (reference sequence). The CDR3: CASRNAGQREAFF. The DNA read from the CDR3 is TGTGCCAGTAGAAACGCGGGACAGCGTGAA.

This clone was recorded a few times. Sequencing ends 3 residues short of the CDR3 end; the germline J gene provides the rest. The chain links TRBV10-2 to TRBJ2-1; TRBD2 matches 11 bases. The V and J ends lost 7 bases and 5 bases, in that order; junction bases with no gene match: 1. The germline gives CDR1 WSHSY, CDR2 SAAADI. The CDR3 spans 13 residues. Partial CDR3 DNA: TGCGCCAGCAAGACTAGCGGGGACAATGAG. Its protein product is CASKTSGDNE. The complete CDR3 reads CASKTSGDNEQFF.

Many counts were recorded for this clone. The DNA ends 3 residues before the CDR3 does, and the rest of the CDR3 is filled in from the germline J gene. The chain recombines TRBV30 with TRBJ1-2, with D perhaps matching TRBD1 (6 bases). The CDR3 runs to 13 residues. Germline CDR1 and CDR2: GTSNPN and SVGIG (reference sequence). Trimming pared 3 bases from V and 4 bases from J, leaving 12 bases between. The part of the CDR3 DNA that was read is TGTGCCTGGAGAAGGGACATTTTCTATGGC. Protein product: CAWRRDIFYG. The complete CDR3 reads CAWRRDIFYGYTF. The full variable domain, in which reference TRBV30 and TRBJ1-2 provide the parts outside the CDR3, is SQTIHQWPATLVQPVGSPLSLECTVEGTSNPNLYWYRQAAGRGLQLLFYSVGIGQISSEVPQNLSASRPQDRQFILSSKKLLLSDSGFYLCAWRRDIFYGYTFGSGTRLTVV.

This clone has ten or more counts. The CDR3 is CASSLGESSYNEQFF. CDR3 bases read: TGTGCCAGCAGCTTAGGCGAAAGCTCCTACAATGAG. V is TRBV7-9 and J is TRBJ2-1; D call uncertain. Sequencing ends 3 residues short of the CDR3 end; the germline J gene provides the rest. CDR1 and CDR2 (germline): SEHNR, FQNEAQ (reference sequence). V dropped 1 base and J dropped 0 bases, with 7 bases sitting between them. This CDR3 comprises 15 residues.

In the case of this clone: The CDR3 goes on 3 residues after the read ends, and that part is filled in from the germline J gene. V gene TRBV6-4 combines with J gene TRBJ2-2, with TRBD1 matching over 9 bases. The CDR3 extends over 18 amino acids. CDR1 is MRHNA, CDR2 SNTAGT, per germline. CDR3 residues: CASSDRQQGAPGANVLFF. The CDR3 bases that were read are TGTGCCAGCAGTGACCGACAACAGGGGGCGCCAGGGGCCAACGTG.

This clone has a count of ten or more. Read coverage stops 3 residues before the CDR3 terminus; the germline J gene supplies the remainder. The chain joins TRBV30 to TRBJ2-1, with TRBD2 matching over 8 bases. V lost 3 bases to trimming and J lost 6 bases; unmatched junction nucleotides: 4. The CDR3 is 13 residues long. Germline V gene sequence: CDR1 GTSNPN, CDR2 SVGIG (reference sequence). This CDR3 is CAWRREEVNEQFF. Partial CDR3 DNA: TGTGCCTGGAGGCGGGAGGAGGTCAATGAG. Full variable domain (remainder filled in from reference TRBV30 and TRBJ2-1): SQTIHQWPATLVQPVGSPLSLECTVEGTSNPNLYWYRQAAGRGLQLLFYSVGIGQISSEVPQNLSASRPQDRQFILSSKKLLLSDSGFYLCAWRREEVNEQFFGPGTRLTVL.

Worth noting for this clone: The CDR3 end is not reached by the read, which stops 3 residues before it; the germline J gene fills it in. The chain is built from TRBV2 and TRBJ2-6, with D tentatively TRBD2 (7 bases). CDR1 is SNHLY and CDR2 is FYNNEI in the germline V gene. The CDR3 is 15 residues long. Trimming cost V 4 bases and J 3 bases, with 10 bases left between them. Incomplete CDR3 DNA: TGTGCCAGCAGTGCGGGGGGCGGTGGGGCCAACGTC. Translated, it gives CASSAGGGGANV. The full CDR3 protein is CASSAGGGGANVLTF.

This clone was counted at least ten times. The read ends 3 residues early relative to the CDR3; the germline J gene fills the gap. The chain couples TRBV7-9 to TRBJ1-2, with D unclear. Germline CDR1 is SEHNR and CDR2 is FQNEAQ (reference sequence). This CDR3 region has 11 residues. The germline V and J ends were trimmed by 1 base and 7 bases, with 4 bases remaining between them. The sequenced CDR3 bases are TGTGCCAGCAGCTTAGAGGGTGGC. Translating gives CASSLEGG. The entire CDR3 reads CASSLEGGYTF.

This clone was seen at least ten times. Read data end 3 residues before the CDR3 end; the end is taken from the germline J gene. The rearrangement links TRBV19 to TRBJ2-6, with 7 bases fitting TRBD2. Unmatched junction bases numbered 11, after V lost 4 bases and J lost 2 bases. CDR1 and CDR2 from the germline V gene are LNHDA and SQIVND (reference sequence). There are 18 residues in the CDR3. The CDR3 region is CASSRSGASGAGANVLTF. The part of the CDR3 DNA that was read is TGTGCCAGTAGTAGGTCCGGGGCTAGCGGAGCTGGGGCCAACGTC.

This clone has at least ten counts. The CDR3 is cut off 3 residues early in the read; its end comes from the germline J gene. This chain connects TRBV18 to TRBJ1-5, with D possibly matching TRBD1 (5 bases). The CDR3 consists of 15 residues. The V end lost 3 bases, the J end lost 0 bases, and 9 bases lay between the germline ends. Germline assignment: CDR1 KGHSH and CDR2 LQKENI. CDR3 bases read: TGTGCCAGCTCACCGACAGAGTATAGCAATCAGCCC. It codes for CASSPTEYSNQP. The full CDR3 is CASSPTEYSNQPQHF.